The present TCR beta chain was sequenced within a study of a mutant IDH1 vaccine in newly diagnosed glioma. The time point was: week 11, during vaccination. Doses of 300 ug of mutant IDH1 20-mer peptide were given with topical imiquimod. The germline V gene encodes CDR1 SQVTM and CDR2 ANQGSEA. There are 12 residues in the CDR3. Between the trimmed V and J ends, which lost 4 bases and 7 bases, there was a span of 13 bases. This clone occurred a few times. Antigen: not known. This table comes from immunoSEQ multiplex PCR, and its TCRdb copy is limited to in-frame clones, with some not included. The sample shows about 36,000 clones, 80% of them seen only once.

The material was peripheral blood mononuclear cells (PBMCs), obtained from a glioma patient whose treatment included an IDH1 peptide vaccine. This chain uses TRBV29-1 with TRBJ1-1; D not certain. The clonotype originates from a woman in her 30s with glioma. Some clones in this sample may be carry-over from other donors' samples. CDR3 coding DNA: TGCAGCGTTGTCCCAAGCAAGGATGAAGCTTTCTTT. Encoded protein: CSVVPSKDEAFF.